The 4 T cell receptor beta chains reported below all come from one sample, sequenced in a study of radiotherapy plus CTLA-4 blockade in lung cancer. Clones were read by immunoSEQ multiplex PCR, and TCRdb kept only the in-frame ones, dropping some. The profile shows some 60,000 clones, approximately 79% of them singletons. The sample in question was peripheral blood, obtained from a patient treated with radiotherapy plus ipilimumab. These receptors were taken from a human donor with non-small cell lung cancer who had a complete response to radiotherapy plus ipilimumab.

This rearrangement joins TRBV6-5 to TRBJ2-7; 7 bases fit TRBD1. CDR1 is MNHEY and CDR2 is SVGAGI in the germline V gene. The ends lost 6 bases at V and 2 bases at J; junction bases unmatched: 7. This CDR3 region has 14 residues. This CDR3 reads CASSDRDVTYEQYF. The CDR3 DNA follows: TGTGCCAGCAGCGACAGGGACGTCACCTACGAGCAGTACTTC.

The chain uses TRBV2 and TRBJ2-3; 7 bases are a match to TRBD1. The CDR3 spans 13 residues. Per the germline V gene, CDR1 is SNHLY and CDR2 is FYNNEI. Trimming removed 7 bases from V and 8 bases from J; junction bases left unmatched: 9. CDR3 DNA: TGTGCCAGCATTGAGGGGGCACGGGGTACGCAGTATTTT. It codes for CASIEGARGTQYF.

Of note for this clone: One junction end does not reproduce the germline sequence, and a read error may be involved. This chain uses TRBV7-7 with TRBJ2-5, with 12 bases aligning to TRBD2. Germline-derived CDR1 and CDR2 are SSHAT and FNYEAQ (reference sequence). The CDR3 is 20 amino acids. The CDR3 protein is CASSLAPPTSGRMGQETQYF. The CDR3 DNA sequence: TGTGCTAGCAGCTTAGCCCCCCCGACTAGCGGGAGAATGGGCCAAGAGACCCAGTACTTC.

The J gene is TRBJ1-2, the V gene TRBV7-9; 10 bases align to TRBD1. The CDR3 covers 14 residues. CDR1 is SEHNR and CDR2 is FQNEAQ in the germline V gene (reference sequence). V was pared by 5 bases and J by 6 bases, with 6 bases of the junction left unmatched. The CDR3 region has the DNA TGTGCCAGCAGCCCGGGACAGGGGAGGCATGGCTACACCTTC. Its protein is CASSPGQGRHGYTF. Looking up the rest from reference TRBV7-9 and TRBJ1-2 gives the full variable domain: DTGVSQNPRHKITKRGQNVTFRCDPISEHNRLYWYRQTLGQGPEFLTYFQNEAQLEKSRLLSDRFSAERPKGSFSTLEIQRTEQGDSAMYLCASSPGQGRHGYTFGSGTRLTVV.